This T cell receptor beta chain stems from a study of T cell responses to AZD1222 COVID-19 vaccine. Broader study findings: Donors were mostly white British, more females; clonal diversity possibly underestimated.

V was pared by 2 bases and J by 6 bases, with 3 bases of the junction left unmatched. This CDR3 is built from 15 residues. Germline CDR1 and CDR2: SGHKS and YYEKEE (reference sequence). The sample holds one count of this clone. As yet, its antigen is unknown. Clones were read by immunoSEQ multiplex PCR, and TCRdb kept only the in-frame ones, dropping some. In the table there are 100,000 to 150,000 clones, around 84% of which are singletons. Sequences were derived from peripheral blood, sampled 28 days after the second AZD1222 dose. The sequence derives from an adult who received the AZD1222 COVID-19 vaccine. The rearrangement links TRBV5-5 to TRBJ1-4, with 11 bases identical to TRBD1. DNA for the CDR3: TGTGCCAGCAGCTTCCGGGACAGGGGGGATGAAAAACTGTTTTTT. This sequence encodes CASSFRDRGDEKLFF.